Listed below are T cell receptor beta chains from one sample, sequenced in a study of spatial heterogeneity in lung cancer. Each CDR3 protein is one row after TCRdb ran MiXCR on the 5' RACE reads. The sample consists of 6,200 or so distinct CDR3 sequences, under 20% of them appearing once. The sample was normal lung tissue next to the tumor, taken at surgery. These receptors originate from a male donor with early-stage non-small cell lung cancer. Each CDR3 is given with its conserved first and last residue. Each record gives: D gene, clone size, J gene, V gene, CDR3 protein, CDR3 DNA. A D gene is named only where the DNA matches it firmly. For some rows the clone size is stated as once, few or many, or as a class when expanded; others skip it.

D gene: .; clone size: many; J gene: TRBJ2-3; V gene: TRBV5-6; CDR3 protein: CASSKRTRGTDTQYF; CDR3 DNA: TGTGCCAGCAGCAAACGGACAAGGGGTACAGATACGCAGTATTTT
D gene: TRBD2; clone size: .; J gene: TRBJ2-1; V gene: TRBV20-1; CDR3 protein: CSAGTSGNSYNEQFF; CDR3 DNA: TGCAGTGCTGGGACTAGCGGGAATTCCTACAATGAGCAGTTCTTC
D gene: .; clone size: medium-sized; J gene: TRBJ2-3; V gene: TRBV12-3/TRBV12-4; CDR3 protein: CASSPPEWERIVNTQYF; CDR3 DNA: TGTGCCAGCAGTCCCCCTGAGTGGGAGAGGATTGTAAATACGCAGTATTTT
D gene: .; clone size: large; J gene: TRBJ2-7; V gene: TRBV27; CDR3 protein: CASSPKGSSYEQYF; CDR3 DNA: TGTGCCAGCAGCCCCAAGGGGTCCTCCTACGAGCAGTACTTC
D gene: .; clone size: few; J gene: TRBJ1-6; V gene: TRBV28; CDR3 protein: CASNQGSGEAMALHF; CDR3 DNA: TGTGCCAGCAACCAGGGTAGTGGGGAAGCAATGGCCCTCCACTTT
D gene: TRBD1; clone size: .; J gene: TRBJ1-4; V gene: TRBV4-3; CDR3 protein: CASSPRVTGGAANEKLFF; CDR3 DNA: TGCGCCAGCAGCCCGAGAGTAACAGGGGGCGCGGCTAATGAAAAACTGTTTTTT
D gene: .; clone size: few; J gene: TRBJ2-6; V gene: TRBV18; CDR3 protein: CASSPLPASTSSGANVLTF; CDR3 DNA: TGTGCCAGCTCACCTCTACCGGCATCAACTTCCTCTGGGGCCAACGTCCTGACTTTC
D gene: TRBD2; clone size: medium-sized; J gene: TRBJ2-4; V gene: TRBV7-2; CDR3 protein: CASSLGLAGLGGLAKNIQYF; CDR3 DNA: TGTGCCAGCAGCCTGGGACTAGCGGGCTTAGGGGGTCTAGCCAAAAACATTCAGTACTTC
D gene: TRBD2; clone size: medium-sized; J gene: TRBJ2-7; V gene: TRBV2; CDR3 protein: CASSELAGEQYF; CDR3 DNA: TGTGCCAGCAGTGAATTAGCGGGGGAGCAGTACTTC
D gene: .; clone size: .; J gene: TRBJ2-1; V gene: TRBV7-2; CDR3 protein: CASSKYTVTANRHNEQFF; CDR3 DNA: TGTGCCAGCAGCAAATATACAGTTACCGCTAATCGACACAATGAGCAGTTCTTC
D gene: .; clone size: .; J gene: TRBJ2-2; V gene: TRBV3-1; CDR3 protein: CASRPPAGELFF; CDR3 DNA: TGTGCCAGCAGACCGCCCGCCGGGGAGCTGTTTTTT
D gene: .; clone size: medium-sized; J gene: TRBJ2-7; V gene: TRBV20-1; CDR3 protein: CSALQTTTTYEQYF; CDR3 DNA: TGCAGTGCTCTCCAGACTACCACCACCTACGAGCAGTACTTC
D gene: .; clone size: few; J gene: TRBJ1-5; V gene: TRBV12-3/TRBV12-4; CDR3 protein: CASSPGWIGAQPQHF; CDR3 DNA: TGTGCCAGCAGCCCAGGGTGGATAGGGGCTCAGCCCCAGCATTTT
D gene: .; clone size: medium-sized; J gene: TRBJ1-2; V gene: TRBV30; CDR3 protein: CAWGSYTF; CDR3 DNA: TGTGCCTGGGGAAGCTACACCTTC
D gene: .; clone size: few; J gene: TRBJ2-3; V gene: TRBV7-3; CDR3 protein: CASSFASTYTDTQYF; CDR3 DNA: TGTGCCAGCAGCTTTGCTAGCACATACACAGATACGCAGTATTTT
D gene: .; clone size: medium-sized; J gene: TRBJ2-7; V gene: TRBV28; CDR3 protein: CASSRNHEQYF; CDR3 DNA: TGTGCCAGCAGTCGGAACCACGAGCAGTACTTC
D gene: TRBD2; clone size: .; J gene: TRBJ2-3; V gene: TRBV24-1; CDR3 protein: CATSDFTGGGDTQYF; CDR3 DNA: TGTGCCACCAGTGATTTTACGGGAGGAGGAGATACGCAGTATTTT
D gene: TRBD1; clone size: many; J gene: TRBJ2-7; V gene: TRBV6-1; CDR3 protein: CASSEAGQGVDEQYF; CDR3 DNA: TGTGCCAGCAGTGAAGCGGGACAGGGGGTCGACGAGCAGTACTTC
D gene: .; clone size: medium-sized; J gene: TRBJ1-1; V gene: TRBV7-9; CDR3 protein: CASTPGPMNTEAFF; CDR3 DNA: TGTGCCAGCACGCCGGGCCCTATGAACACTGAAGCTTTCTTT
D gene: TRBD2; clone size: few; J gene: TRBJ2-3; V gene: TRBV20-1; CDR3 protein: CSARDDLADPTDTQYF; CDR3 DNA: TGCAGTGCTAGAGACGACCTAGCGGACCCCACAGATACGCAGTATTTT
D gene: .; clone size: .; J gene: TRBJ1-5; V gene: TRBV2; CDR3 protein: CASGALGENSNQPQHF; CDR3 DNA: TGTGCCAGCGGCGCCCTGGGGGAAAATAGCAATCAGCCCCAGCATTTT
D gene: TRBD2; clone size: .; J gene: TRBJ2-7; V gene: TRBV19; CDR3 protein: CATNGGSSYEQYF; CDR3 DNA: TGTGCCACTAACGGCGGGAGCTCCTACGAGCAGTACTTC
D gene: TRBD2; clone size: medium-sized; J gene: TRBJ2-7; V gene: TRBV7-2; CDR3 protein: CASSSTTLGARDYYEQYF; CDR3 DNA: TGTGCCAGCAGCTCCACCACCCTGGGCGCGCGGGACTACTACGAGCAGTACTTC
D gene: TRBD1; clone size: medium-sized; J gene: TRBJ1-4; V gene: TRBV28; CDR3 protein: CASSTTGGWGEKLFF; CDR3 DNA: TGTGCCAGCAGTACCACAGGGGGTTGGGGTGAAAAACTGTTTTTT
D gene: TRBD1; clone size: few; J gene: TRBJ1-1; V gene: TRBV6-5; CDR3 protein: CASSSPTGGNTEAFF; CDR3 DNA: TGTGCCAGCAGTTCCCCCACAGGGGGGAACACTGAAGCTTTCTTT
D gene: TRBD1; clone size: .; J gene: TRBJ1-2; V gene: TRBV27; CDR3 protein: CASSPNRGLGGYTF; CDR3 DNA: TGTGCCAGCAGTCCAAACAGGGGGCTGGGTGGCTACACCTTC
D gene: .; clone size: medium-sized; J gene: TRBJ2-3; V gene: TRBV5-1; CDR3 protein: CASGGREGFTDTQYF; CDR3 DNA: TGCGCCAGCGGGGGGCGGGAAGGATTCACAGATACGCAGTATTTT
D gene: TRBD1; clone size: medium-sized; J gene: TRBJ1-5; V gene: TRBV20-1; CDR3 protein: CSASPTRDRSNQPQHF; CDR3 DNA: TGCAGTGCTAGCCCCACCCGGGACAGGAGCAATCAGCCCCAGCATTTT
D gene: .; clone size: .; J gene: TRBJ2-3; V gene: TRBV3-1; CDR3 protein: CASSPTAEPPWDTQYF; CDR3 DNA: TGTGCCAGCAGCCCCACAGCGGAGCCCCCCTGGGATACGCAGTATTTT
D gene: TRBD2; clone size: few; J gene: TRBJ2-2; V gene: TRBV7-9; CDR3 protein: CASSQSIGTTNTGELFF; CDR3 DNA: TGTGCCAGCAGCCAAAGCATCGGGACTACCAACACCGGGGAGCTGTTTTTT
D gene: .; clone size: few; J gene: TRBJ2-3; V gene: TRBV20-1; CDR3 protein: CSARGLTGTQYF; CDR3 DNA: TGCAGTGCTAGGGGACTTACTGGTACGCAGTATTTT
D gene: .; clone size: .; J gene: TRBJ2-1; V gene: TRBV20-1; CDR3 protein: CSARETDYNEQFF; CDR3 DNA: TGCAGTGCTAGAGAAACAGACTACAATGAGCAGTTCTTC
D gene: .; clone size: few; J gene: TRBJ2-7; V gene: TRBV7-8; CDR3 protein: CASSFRGRGEQYF; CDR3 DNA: TGTGCCAGCAGCTTCCGGGGCCGGGGCGAGCAGTACTTC
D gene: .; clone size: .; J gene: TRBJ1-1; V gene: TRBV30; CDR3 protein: CAWSVHRARGAFF; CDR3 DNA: TGTGCCTGGAGTGTACACAGGGCACGGGGAGCTTTCTTT
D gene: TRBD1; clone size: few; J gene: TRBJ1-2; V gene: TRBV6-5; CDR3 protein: CASSHDREGSGYTF; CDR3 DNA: TGTGCCAGCAGTCACGACAGGGAGGGAAGTGGCTACACCTTC
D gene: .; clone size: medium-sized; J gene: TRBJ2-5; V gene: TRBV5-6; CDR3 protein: CASSASMDLAQYF; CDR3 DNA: TGTGCCAGCAGCGCGAGCATGGATTTGGCCCAGTACTTC
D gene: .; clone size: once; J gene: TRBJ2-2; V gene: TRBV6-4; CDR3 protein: CASSPPTGAAGELFF; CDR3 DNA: TGTGCCAGCAGTCCCCCGACGGGGGCGGCCGGGGAGCTGTTTTTT
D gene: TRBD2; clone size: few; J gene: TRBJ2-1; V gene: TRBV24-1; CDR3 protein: CATSDQTSGRVYEQFF; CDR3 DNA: TGTGCCACCAGTGATCAGACTAGCGGGAGGGTTTATGAGCAGTTCTTC
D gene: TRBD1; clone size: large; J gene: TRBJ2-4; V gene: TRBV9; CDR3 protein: CASSPPGQGFGIQYF; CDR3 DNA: TGTGCCAGCAGCCCCCCGGGACAGGGATTTGGCATTCAGTACTTC